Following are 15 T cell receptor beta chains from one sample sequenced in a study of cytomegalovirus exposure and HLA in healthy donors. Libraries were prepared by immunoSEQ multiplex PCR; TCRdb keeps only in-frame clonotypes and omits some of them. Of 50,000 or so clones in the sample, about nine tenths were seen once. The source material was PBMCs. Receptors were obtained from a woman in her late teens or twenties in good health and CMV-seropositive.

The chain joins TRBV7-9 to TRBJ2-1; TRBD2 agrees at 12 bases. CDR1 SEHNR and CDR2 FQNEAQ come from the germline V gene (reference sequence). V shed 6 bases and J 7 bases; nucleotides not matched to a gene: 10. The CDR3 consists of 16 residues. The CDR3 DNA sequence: TGTGCCAGCAGTCGCCTAGCGGGGGGGAGACGGAATGAGCAGTTCTTC. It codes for CASSRLAGGRRNEQFF.

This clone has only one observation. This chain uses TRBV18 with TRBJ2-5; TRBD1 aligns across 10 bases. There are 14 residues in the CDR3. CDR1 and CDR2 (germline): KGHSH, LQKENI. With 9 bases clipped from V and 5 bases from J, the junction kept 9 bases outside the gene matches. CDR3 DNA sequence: TGTGCCAGTAGGCAGGACAGGGGGACCGAGACCCAGTACTTC. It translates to CASRQDRGTETQYF.

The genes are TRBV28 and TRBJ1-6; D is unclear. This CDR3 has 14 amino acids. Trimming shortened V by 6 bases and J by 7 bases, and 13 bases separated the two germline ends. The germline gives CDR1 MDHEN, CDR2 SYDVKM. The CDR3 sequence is CASSPAGVNSPLHF. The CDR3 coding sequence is TGTGCCAGCAGCCCTGCGGGAGTCAATTCACCCCTCCACTTT.

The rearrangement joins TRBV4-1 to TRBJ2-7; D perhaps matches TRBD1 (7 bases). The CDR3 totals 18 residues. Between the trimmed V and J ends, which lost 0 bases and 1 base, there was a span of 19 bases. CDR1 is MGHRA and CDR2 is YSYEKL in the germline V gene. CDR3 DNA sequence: TGCGCCAGCAGCCAAGAAGGTCAGGGGGGCGCGGGATCCTACGAGCAGTACTTC. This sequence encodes CASSQEGQGGAGSYEQYF.

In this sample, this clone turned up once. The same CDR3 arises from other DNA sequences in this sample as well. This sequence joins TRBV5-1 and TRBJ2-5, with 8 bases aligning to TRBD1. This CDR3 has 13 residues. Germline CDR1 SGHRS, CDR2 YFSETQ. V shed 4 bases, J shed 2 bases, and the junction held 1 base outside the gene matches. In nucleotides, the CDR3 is TGCGCCAGCAGCACAGGGGGGCAAGAGACCCAGTACTTC. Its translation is CASSTGGQETQYF. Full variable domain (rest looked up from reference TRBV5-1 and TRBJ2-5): KAGVTQTPRYLIKTRGQQVTLSCSPISGHRSVSWYQQTPGQGLQFLFEYFSETQRNKGNFPGRFSGRQFSNSRSEMNVSTLELGDSALYLCASSTGGQETQYFGPGTRLLVL.

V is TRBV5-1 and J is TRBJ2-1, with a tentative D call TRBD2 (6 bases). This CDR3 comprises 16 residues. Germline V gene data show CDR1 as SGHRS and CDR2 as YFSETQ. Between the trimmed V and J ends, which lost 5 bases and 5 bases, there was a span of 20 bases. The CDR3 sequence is CASSGQPGRGNNEQFF. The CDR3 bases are TGCGCCAGCAGTGGGCAGCCGGGGCGGGGAAACAATGAGCAGTTCTTC.

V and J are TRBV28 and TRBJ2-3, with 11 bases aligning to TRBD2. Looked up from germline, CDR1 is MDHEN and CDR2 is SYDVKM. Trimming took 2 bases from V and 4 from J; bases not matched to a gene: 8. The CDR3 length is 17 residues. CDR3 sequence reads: CASSLPLSGGAPDTQYF. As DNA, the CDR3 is TGTGCCAGCAGTTTACCCCTTAGCGGGGGGGCGCCAGATACGCAGTATTTT. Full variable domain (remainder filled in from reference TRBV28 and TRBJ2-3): DVKVTQSSRYLVKRTGEKVFLECVQDMDHENMFWYRQDPGLGLRLIYFSYDVKMKEKGDIPEGYSVSREKKERFSLILESASTNQTSMYLCASSLPLSGGAPDTQYFGPGTRLTVL.

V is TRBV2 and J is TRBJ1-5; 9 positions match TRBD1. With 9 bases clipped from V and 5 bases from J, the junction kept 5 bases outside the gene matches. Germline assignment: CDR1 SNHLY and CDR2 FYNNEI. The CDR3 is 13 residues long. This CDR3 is CASTGTGYQPQHF. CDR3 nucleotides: TGTGCCAGTACCGGGACAGGGTATCAGCCCCAGCATTTT.

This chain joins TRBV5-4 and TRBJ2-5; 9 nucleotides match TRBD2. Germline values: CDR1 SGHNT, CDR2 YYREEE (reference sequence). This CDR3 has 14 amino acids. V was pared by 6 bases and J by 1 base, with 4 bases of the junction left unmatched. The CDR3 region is CASTLSGGQETQYF. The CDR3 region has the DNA TGTGCCAGCACCCTTAGCGGGGGCCAAGAGACCCAGTACTTC. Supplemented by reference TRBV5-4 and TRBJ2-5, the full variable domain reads ETGVTQSPTHLIKTRGQQVTLRCSSQSGHNTVSWYQQALGQGPQFIFQYYREEENGRGNFPPRFSGLQFPNYSSELNVNALELDDSALYLCASTLSGGQETQYFGPGTRLLVL.

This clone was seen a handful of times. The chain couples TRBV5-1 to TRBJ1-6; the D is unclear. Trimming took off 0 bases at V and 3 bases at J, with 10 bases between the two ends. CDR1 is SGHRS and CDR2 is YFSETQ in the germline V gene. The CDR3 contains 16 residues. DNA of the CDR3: TGCGCCAGCAGCTTGGGGACGGGAGTCTATAATTCACCCCTCCACTTT. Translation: CASSLGTGVYNSPLHF.

The CDR3 region has the DNA TGTGCCAGCAGCTTAGTCCTAGCAGCGAACACTGAAGCTTTCTTT. Protein: CASSLVLAANTEAFF. This sequence joins TRBV11-2 and TRBJ1-1; D not resolved. CDR1 is SGHAT and CDR2 is FQNNGV in the germline V gene. The CDR3 covers 15 residues. Trimming cost V 1 base and J 1 base, with 10 bases left between them.

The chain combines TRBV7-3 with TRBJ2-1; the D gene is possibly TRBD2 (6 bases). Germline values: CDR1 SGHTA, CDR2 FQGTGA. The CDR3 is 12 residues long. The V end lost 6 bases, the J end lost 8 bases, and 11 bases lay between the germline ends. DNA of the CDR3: TGTGCCAGCAGGGCCCCGGGGGATGAGCAGTTCTTC. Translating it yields CASRAPGDEQFF.

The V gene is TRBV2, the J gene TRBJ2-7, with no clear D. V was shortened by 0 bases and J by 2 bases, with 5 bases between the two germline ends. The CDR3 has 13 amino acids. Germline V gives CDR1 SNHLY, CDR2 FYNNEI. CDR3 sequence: CASSEAVTYEQYF. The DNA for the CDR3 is TGTGCCAGCAGTGAAGCCGTTACCTACGAGCAGTACTTC.

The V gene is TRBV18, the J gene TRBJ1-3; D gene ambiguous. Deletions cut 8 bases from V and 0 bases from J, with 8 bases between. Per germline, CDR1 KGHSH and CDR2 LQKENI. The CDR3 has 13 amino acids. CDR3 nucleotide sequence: TGTGCCAGCCAGATTTCCTCTGGAAACACCATATATTTT. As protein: CASQISSGNTIYF. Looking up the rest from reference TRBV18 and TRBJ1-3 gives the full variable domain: NAGVMQNPRHLVRRRGQEARLRCSPMKGHSHVYWYRQLPEEGLKFMVYLQKENIIDESGMPKERFSAEFPKEGPSILRIQQVVRGDSAAYFCASQISSGNTIYFGEGSWLTVV.

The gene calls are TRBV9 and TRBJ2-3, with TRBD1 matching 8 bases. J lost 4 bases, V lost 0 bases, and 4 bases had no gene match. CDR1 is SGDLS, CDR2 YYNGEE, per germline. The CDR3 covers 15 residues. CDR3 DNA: TGTGCCAGCAGCGTAGGGCCACAGGGGGCAGATACGCAGTATTTT. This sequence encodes CASSVGPQGADTQYF.